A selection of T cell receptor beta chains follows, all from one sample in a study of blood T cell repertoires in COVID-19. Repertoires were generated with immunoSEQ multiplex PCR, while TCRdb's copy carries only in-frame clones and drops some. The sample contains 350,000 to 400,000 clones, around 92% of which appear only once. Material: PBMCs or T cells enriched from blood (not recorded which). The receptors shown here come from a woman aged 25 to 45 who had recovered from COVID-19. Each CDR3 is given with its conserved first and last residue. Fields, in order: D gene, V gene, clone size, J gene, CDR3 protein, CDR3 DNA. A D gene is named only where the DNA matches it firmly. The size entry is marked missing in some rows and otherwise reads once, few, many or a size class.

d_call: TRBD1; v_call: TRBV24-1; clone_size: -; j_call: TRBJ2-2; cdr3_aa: CATSDSDRGPGELFF; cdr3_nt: TGTGCCACCAGTGATTCGGACAGGGGGCCCGGGGAGCTGTTTTTT
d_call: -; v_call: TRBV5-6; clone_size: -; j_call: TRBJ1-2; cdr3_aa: CASSLAAGNGYTF; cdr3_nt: TGTGCCAGCAGCTTGGCAGCGGGGAATGGCTACACCTTC
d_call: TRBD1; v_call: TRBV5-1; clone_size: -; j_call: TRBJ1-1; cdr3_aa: CASSFRDSALSRAFF; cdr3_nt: TGCGCCAGCAGCTTTAGGGACAGCGCCTTATCACGAGCTTTCTTT
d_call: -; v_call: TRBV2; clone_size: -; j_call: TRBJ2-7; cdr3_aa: CASSEKALDFYF; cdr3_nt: TGTGCCAGCAGTGAAAAAGCCCTGGACTTCTACTTC
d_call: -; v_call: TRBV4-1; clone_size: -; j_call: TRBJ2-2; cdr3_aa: CASSQAKGRNGELFF; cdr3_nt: TGCGCCAGCAGCCAAGCGAAGGGGAGGAACGGGGAGCTGTTTTTT
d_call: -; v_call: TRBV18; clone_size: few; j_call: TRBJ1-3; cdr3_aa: CASSPDSHSGNTIYF; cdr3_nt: TGTGCCAGCTCACCCGACAGCCACTCTGGAAACACCATATATTTT
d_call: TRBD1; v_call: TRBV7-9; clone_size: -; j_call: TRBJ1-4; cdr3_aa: CASSQRQGEKLFF; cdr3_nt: TGTGCCAGCAGCCAGAGACAGGGGGAAAAACTGTTTTTT
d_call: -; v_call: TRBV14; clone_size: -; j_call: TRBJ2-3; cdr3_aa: CASSPPAGRWTDTQYF; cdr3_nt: TGTGCCAGCAGCCCGCCCGCGGGTAGGTGGACAGATACGCAGTATTTT
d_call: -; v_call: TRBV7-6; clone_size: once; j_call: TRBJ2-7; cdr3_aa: CASSLETWTCFEQYF; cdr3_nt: TGTGCCAGCAGCTTGGAGACGTGGACTTGCTTCGAGCAGTACTTC
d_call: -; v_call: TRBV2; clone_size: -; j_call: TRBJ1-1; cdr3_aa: CASSAQGRAEAFF; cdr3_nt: TGTGCCAGCAGCGCCCAGGGAAGGGCTGAAGCTTTCTTT
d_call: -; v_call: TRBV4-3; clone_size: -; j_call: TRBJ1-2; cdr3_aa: CASSQDSGGDGYTF; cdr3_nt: TGCGCCAGCAGCCAAGATAGCGGGGGCGACGGCTACACCTTC
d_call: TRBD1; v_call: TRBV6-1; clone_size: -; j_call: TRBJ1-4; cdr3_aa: CASSEVGTGWEKLFF; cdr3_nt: TGTGCCAGCAGTGAAGTTGGGACAGGGTGGGAAAAACTGTTTTTT
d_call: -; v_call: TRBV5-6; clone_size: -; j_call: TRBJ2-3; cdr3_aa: CASNVRGGFITQYF; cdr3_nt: TGTGCCAGCAACGTAAGGGGGGGATTTATCACGCAGTATTTT
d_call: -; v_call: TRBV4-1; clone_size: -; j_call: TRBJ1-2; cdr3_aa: CASSQDRQAFDGYTF; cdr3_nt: TGCGCCAGCAGCCAAGACCGACAGGCATTCGATGGCTACACCTTC
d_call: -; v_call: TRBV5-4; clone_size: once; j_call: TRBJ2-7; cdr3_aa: CASSLPSGNSGYEQYF; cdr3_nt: TGTGCCAGCAGCTTGCCTAGTGGAAATTCGGGGTACGAGCAGTACTTC
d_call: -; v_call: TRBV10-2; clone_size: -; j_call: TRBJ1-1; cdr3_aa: CASSDQHRGTEAFF; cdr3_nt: TGCGCCAGCAGTGATCAACACCGAGGGACTGAAGCTTTCTTT
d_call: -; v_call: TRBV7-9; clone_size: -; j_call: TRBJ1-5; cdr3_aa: CASSLGGSLQPQHF; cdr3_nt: TGTGCCAGCAGCTTGGGGGGATCCCTTCAGCCCCAGCATTTT
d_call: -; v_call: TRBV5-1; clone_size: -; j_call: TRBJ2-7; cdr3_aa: CASSLVGGQTSSYEQYF; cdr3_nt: TGCGCCAGCAGCTTGGTTGGAGGACAGACGAGCTCCTACGAGCAGTACTTC
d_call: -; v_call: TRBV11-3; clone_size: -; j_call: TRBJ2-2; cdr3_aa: CASSLLSGTGELFF; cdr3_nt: TGTGCCAGCAGCTTACTTAGCGGTACCGGGGAGCTGTTTTTT
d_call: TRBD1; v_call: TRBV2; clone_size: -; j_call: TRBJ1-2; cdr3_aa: CASSSGQGYGYTF; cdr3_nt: TGTGCCAGCAGTTCCGGACAGGGCTATGGCTACACCTTC
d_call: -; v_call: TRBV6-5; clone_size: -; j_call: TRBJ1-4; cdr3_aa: CASKRGNEKLFF; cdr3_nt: TGTGCCAGCAAGCGCGGGAATGAAAAACTGTTTTTT
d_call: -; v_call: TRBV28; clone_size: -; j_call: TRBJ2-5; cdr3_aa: CASSLSGSQETQYF; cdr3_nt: TGTGCCAGCAGTTTAAGTGGCTCTCAAGAGACCCAGTACTTC
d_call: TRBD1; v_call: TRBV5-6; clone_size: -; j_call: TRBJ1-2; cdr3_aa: CASSLRQGALAYGYTF; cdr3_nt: TGTGCCAGCAGCCTCAGACAGGGGGCCTTAGCATATGGCTACACCTTC
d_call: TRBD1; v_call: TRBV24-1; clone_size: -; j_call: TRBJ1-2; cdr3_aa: CATSDSGTGLRYTF; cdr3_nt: TGTGCCACCAGTGATTCCGGGACAGGGTTACGCTACACCTTC
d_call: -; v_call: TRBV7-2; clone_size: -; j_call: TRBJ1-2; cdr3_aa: CASSFAGGSSNYGYTF; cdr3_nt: TGTGCCAGCAGCTTCGCGGGAGGCAGTTCTAACTATGGCTACACCTTC
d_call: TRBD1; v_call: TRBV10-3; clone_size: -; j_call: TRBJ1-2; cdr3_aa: CAIRIGQGDGYGYTF; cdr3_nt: TGTGCCATCAGGATAGGACAGGGGGACGGTTATGGCTACACCTTC
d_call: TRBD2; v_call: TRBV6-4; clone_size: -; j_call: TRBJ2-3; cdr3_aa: CASSPSGGPTDTQYF; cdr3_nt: TGTGCCAGCAGTCCTAGCGGGGGGCCCACAGATACGCAGTATTTT
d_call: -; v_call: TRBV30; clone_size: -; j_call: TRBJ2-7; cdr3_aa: CAWAGGQSQGFYEQYF; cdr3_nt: TGTGCCTGGGCCGGCGGACAGTCTCAGGGGTTCTACGAGCAGTACTTC
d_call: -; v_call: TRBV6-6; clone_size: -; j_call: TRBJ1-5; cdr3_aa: CASSRPLTQYSNQPQHF; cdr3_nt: TGTGCCAGCAGTCGACCCCTTACACAATATAGCAATCAGCCCCAGCATTTT
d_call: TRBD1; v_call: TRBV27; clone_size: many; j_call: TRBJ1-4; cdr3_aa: CASSSLTGSTNEKLFF; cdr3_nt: TGTGCCAGCAGTTCCCTGACAGGGTCGACTAATGAAAAACTGTTTTTT
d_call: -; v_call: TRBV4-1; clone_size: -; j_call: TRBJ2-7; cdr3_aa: CASSQHQGGQGYEQYF; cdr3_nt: TGCGCCAGCAGCCAACATCAGGGTGGTCAAGGGTACGAGCAGTACTTC
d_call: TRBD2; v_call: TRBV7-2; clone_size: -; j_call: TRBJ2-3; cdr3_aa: CASSLRALAGVGTDTQYF; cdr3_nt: TGTGCCAGCAGCTTGCGGGCCCTAGCGGGAGTAGGAACAGATACGCAGTATTTT
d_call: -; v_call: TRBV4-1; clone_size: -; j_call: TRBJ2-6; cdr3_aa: CASSQESGSGANVLTF; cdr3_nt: TGCGCCAGCAGCCAAGAATCGGGAAGTGGGGCCAACGTCCTGACTTTC
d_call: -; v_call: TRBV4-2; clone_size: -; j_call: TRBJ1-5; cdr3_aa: CASSQGHFSNQPQHF; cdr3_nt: TGTGCCAGCAGCCAAGGACACTTTAGCAATCAGCCCCAGCATTTT
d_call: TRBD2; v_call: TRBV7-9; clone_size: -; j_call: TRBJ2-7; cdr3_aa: CASSSFRRLAGGAYEQYF; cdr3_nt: TGTGCCAGCAGCTCCTTCCGTAGACTAGCGGGAGGCGCCTACGAGCAGTACTTC
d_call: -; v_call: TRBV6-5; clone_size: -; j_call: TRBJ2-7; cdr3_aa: CASRSLHEQYF; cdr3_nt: TGTGCCAGCAGGAGCTTGCACGAGCAGTACTTC
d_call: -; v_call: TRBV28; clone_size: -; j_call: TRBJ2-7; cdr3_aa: CASRELTGGLVEQYF; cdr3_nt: TGTGCCAGCAGAGAACTTACAGGAGGGTTGGTCGAGCAGTACTTC
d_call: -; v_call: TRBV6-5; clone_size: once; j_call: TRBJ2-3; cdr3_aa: CASSPQGTDTQYF; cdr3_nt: TGTGCCAGCAGTCCACAGGGCACAGATACGCAGTATTTT
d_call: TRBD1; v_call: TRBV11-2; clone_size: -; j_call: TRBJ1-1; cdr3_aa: CASSFPDRGTEAFF; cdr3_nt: TGTGCCAGCAGCTTCCCGGACAGGGGCACTGAAGCTTTCTTT
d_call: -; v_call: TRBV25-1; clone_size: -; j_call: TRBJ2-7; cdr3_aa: CASSYLDRTYEQYF; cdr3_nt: TGTGCCAGCAGCTATCTGGACAGAACCTACGAGCAGTACTTC
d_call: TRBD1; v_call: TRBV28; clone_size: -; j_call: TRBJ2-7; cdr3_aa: CASSLSHRGLNEQYF; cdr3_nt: TGTGCCAGCAGTTTATCGCACAGGGGGCTGAACGAGCAGTACTTC
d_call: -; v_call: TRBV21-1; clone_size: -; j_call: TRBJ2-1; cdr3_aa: CASGTGANNRDEQFF; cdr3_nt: TGTGCCAGTGGGACAGGGGCTAACAATCGAGATGAGCAGTTCTTC
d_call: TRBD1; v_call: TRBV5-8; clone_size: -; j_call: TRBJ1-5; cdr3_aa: CASSPIDRGSNQPQHF; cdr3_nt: TGTGCCAGCAGCCCAATAGACAGGGGGAGCAATCAGCCCCAGCATTTT
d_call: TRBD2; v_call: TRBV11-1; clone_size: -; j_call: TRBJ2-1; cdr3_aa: CASSKRLAGVSNEQFF; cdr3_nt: TGTGCCAGCAGCAAGAGGCTAGCGGGAGTCAGCAATGAGCAGTTCTTC
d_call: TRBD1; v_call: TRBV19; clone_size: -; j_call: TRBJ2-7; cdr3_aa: CASSIGGTGFLSYEQYF; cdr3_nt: TGTGCCAGTAGTATAGGAGGGACAGGGTTTCTCTCCTACGAGCAGTACTTC
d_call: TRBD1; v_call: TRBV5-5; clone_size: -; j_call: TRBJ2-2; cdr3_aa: CASSFRQGWAGELFF; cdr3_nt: TGTGCCAGCAGCTTTCGACAGGGTTGGGCCGGGGAGCTGTTTTTT
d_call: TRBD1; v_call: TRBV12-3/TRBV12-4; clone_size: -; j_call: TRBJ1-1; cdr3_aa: CASSSTGAPGAFF; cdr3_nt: TGTGCCAGCAGCTCTACAGGGGCCCCGGGGGCTTTCTTT
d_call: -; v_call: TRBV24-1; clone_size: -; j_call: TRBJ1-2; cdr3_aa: CATSETRSDGYTF; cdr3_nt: TGTGCCACCAGTGAGACTCGAAGCGATGGCTACACCTTC